This T cell receptor beta chain was obtained from a study of T cell responses to AZD1222 COVID-19 vaccine. Sequenced by immunoSEQ multiplex PCR; TCRdb stores in-frame clones only, minus some. The data hold over 150,000 clones, with under 95% observed a single time. For this clone: What it recognizes is unknown.

Unmatched junction bases numbered 6, after V lost 9 bases and J lost 6 bases. CDR1 SGHTA and CDR2 FQGNSA come from the germline V gene. CDR3 length equals 14 residues. Study outcomes and limitations: Once two AZD1222 doses were given, Spike-specific TCR breadth and depth went up.

Material: peripheral blood, obtained 28 days after the second AZD1222 dose. This TCR derives from an adult who received the AZD1222 COVID-19 vaccine. The chain couples TRBV7-2 to TRBJ2-2; 11 bases line up with TRBD1. CDR3 DNA: TGTGCCAGTAAGGGACAGGGGGTGGCCGGGGAGCTGTTTTTT. Translating gives CASKGQGVAGELFF.